What follows are 7 T cell receptor beta chains derived from one specimen sequenced in a study of blood T cell repertoires in COVID-19. Produced via immunoSEQ multiplex PCR; TCRdb's table is partial and in-frame only. The repertoire has a few hundred thousand clones, approximately 90% of them found once; the top ten carry roughly 1.4%. Sequenced input: PBMCs or T cells enriched from blood (not recorded which). The receptor set was obtained from a woman aged 18-29 years who had been exposed to COVID-19.

The gene calls are TRBV10-1 and TRBJ2-1; 8 positions match TRBD2. With 1 base clipped from V and 4 bases from J, the junction kept 6 bases outside the gene matches. This CDR3 has 16 amino acids. Per the germline V gene, CDR1 is WNHNN and CDR2 is SYGVQD (reference sequence). The CDR3 bases are TGCGCCAGCAGTGAGTTGGCTAGCGGGCATTACAATGAGCAGTTCTTC. It specifies CASSELASGHYNEQFF.

The chain links TRBV11-1 to TRBJ2-2; D call uncertain. V lost 0 bases, J lost 3 bases, and 8 bases lay in between. Germline loops: CDR1 SGHAT, CDR2 FQDESV (reference sequence). The CDR3 length is 15 residues. CDR3 amino acids: CASSLATNDTGELFF. CDR3 DNA sequence: TGTGCCAGCAGCTTAGCCACAAATGACACCGGGGAGCTGTTTTTT.

This chain links TRBV6-6 with TRBJ1-1; 8 bases line up with TRBD1. Germline CDR1 is MNHNY and CDR2 is SVGAGI (reference sequence). The CDR3 is 17 residues long. With V trimmed by 5 bases and J by 3 bases, 14 bases remained unmatched. The CDR3 sequence: CASSPPLWGQADTEAFF. The CDR3 coding sequence is TGTGCCAGCAGTCCTCCTCTCTGGGGACAGGCTGACACTGAAGCTTTCTTT.

V and J are TRBV7-2 and TRBJ2-7; 7 bases fit TRBD1. This CDR3 comprises 15 residues. Unmatched junction bases numbered 8, after V lost 5 bases and J lost 1 base. Looked up from germline, CDR1 is SGHTA and CDR2 is FQGNSA. The CDR3 loop is CASSDPGQWSYEQYF. Written as DNA, the CDR3 is TGTGCCAGCAGCGACCCGGGACAGTGGTCCTACGAGCAGTACTTC.

The DNA for the CDR3 is TGTGCCAGCAGCGCCCCGGACAGCCAAGAGACCCAGTACTTC. Encoded protein: CASSAPDSQETQYF. This sequence joins TRBV11-3 and TRBJ2-5; the D gene is possibly TRBD1 (6 bases). Trimming removed 5 bases from V and 1 base from J, with 11 bases in between. The CDR3 covers 14 residues. The germline V gene has CDR1 SGHNT and CDR2 YENEEA. Full variable domain (remainder filled in from reference TRBV11-3 and TRBJ2-5): EAGVVQSPRYKIIEKKQPVAFWCNPISGHNTLYWYLQNLGQGPELLIRYENEEAVDDSQLPKDRFSAERLKGVDSTLKIQPAELGDSAVYLCASSAPDSQETQYFGPGTRLLVL.

The chain joins TRBV5-4 to TRBJ2-3; 8 bases map to TRBD2. This CDR3 has 13 residues. CDR1 is SGHNT, CDR2 YYREEE, per germline (reference sequence). Unmatched junction bases numbered 8, after V lost 7 bases and J lost 7 bases. Written as DNA, the CDR3 is TGTGCCAGCCGCGGGGCGGGAGGTTATACGCAGTATTTT. Protein product: CASRGAGGYTQYF.

The rearrangement links TRBV4-1 to TRBJ2-3, with D possibly TRBD2 on 6 matching bases. The CDR3 extends over 15 amino acids. Germline CDR1 MGHRA, CDR2 YSYEKL. V lost 3 bases to trimming and J lost 4 bases, with 14 bases between them. This CDR3 is CASSQAGIGADTQYF. Written as DNA, the CDR3 is TGCGCCAGCAGCCAGGCGGGAATCGGGGCAGATACGCAGTATTTT.